This T cell receptor beta chain was observed in a study of Graves' ophthalmopathy and Graves' hyperthyroidism. Researchers took RNA transcripts and amplified TCR beta CDR3 regions from them. First-round RT-PCR relied on HTBI primers, and a second-round multiplex PCR came next. TCRdb called the multiplex PCR reads again in MiXCR, with one record for every CDR3 protein. The profile shows 500,000 to 700,000 distinct CDR3 sequences, just under 40% of them singletons. Recruitment covered hyperthyroidism patients aged 18 to 65 whose new diagnosis was of under 2 months' duration. Patients were excluded if they had other autoimmune diseases or uncontrolled infections, and likewise if pregnancy or lactation applied. This CDR3 region has 13 residues. The V gene's germline CDR1 is SGHTA and CDR2 FQGNSA. V trimming: 5 bases; J trimming: 5 bases; junction bases outside the gene matches: 4. This clonotype has only a few counts.

The TCR sequence derives from an adult man with Graves' hyperthyroidism. Material: peripheral blood or thyroid tissue (not recorded which). The chain couples TRBV7-2 to TRBJ1-1; TRBD1 matches 8 bases. The CDR3 here is CASSRWTGTEAFF. For the CDR3, the DNA is TGTGCCAGCAGCCGATGGACAGGGACTGAAGCTTTCTTT. The full variable domain, rest sourced from reference TRBV7-2 and TRBJ1-1, is GAGVSQSPSNKVTEKGKDVELRCDPISGHTALYWYRQSLGQGLEFLIYFQGNSAPDKSGLPSDRFSAERTGGSVSTLTIQRTQQEDSAVYLCASSRWTGTEAFFGQGTRLTVV.